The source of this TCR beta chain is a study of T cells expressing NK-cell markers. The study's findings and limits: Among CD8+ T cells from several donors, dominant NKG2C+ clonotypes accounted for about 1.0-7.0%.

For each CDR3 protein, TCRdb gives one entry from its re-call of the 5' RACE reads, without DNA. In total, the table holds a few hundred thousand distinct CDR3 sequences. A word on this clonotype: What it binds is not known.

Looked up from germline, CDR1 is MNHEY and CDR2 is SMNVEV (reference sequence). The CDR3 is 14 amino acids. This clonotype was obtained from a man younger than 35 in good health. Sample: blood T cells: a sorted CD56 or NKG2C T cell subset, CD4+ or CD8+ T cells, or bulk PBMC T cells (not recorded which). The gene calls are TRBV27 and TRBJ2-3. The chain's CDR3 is CASSTSWLTDTQYF.